The 26 T cell receptor beta chains below were found in one sample sequenced in a study of T-cell memory formation after mild COVID-19. TCRdb used MiXCR to reprocess the 5' RACE reads, holding one entry per CDR3 protein. The sample lists 350,000 to 450,000 distinct CDR3 sequences, approximately 24% occurring once. Source material: PBMCs or a T cell subset sorted from them (not recorded which). These receptors were collected from an adult woman who had mild COVID-19 (a few samples of this study predate the infection). Cell type and time point are not known.

This clonotype was observed a few times. Written as DNA, the CDR3 is TGCGCCAGCACCCTGGGTGCAGGGTTGACCTACGAGCAGTACTTC. Residues: CASTLGAGLTYEQYF. The chain uses TRBV4-1 and TRBJ2-7; possibly TRBD1 for D (5 bases). Trimming stripped 7 bases from V and 2 bases from J, with 18 bases between. The germline CDR1 and CDR2 sequences are MGHRA and YSYEKL. CDR3 length: 15 amino acids.

The chain carries TRBV20-1 and TRBJ1-1; 7 bases agree with TRBD1. Germline CDR1 and CDR2: DFQATT and SNEGSKA (reference sequence). The CDR3 is 12 amino acids. CDR3 nucleotide sequence: TGCCGGGGCCAGGGGGATATTACTGAAGCTTTCTTT. This sequence encodes CRGQGDITEAFF.

This clonotype was seen only a few times. This chain joins TRBV3-1 and TRBJ1-2; D gene unclear. The CDR3 runs 11 residues. Trimming shortened V by 6 bases and J by 8 bases, and 10 bases separated the two germline ends. Looked up from germline, CDR1 is LGHDT and CDR2 is YNNKEL (reference sequence). The CDR3 nucleotides read TGTGCCAGCAGGGGTCCCCTAGGCTACACCTTC. This translates into CASRGPLGYTF.

The chain is built from TRBV5-1 and TRBJ1-2, with D unclear. V lost 4 bases and J 8 bases, leaving 18 bases between the germline ends. The CDR3 sequence is 14 residues long. The germline V gene encodes CDR1 SGHRS and CDR2 YFSETQ. CDR3 loop: CASSLGAEGFGYTF. The DNA of the CDR3 is TGCGCCAGCAGCCTGGGTGCGGAGGGATTCGGCTACACCTTC.

V gene TRBV5-5 combines with J gene TRBJ1-2; tentatively, D is TRBD1 (6 bases). Trimming cost V 3 bases and J 4 bases, with 16 bases left between them. Germline CDR1 SGHKS, CDR2 YYEKEE (reference sequence). The CDR3 extends over 15 amino acids. The CDR3: CASSSSRGAGYGYTF. The DNA for the CDR3 is TGTGCCAGCAGCTCCAGCAGGGGAGCGGGCTATGGCTACACCTTC.

This clonotype showed up just a few times. The chain uses TRBV7-9 and TRBJ1-2; D is perhaps TRBD1 (5 bases). The CDR3 covers 14 residues. Deletions cut 5 bases from V and 8 bases from J, with 18 bases between. Per germline, CDR1 SEHNR and CDR2 FQNEAQ (reference sequence). CDR3 DNA: TGTGCCAGCAGCCGATCGGGACCGGATGAGGGCTACACCTTC. Protein sequence: CASSRSGPDEGYTF.

The chain joins TRBV27 to TRBJ2-1; D is perhaps TRBD2 (7 bases). Germline V gene sequence: CDR1 MNHEY, CDR2 SMNVEV (reference sequence). V shed 2 bases and J shed 6 bases, with 14 bases lying between them. This CDR3 has 15 residues. The CDR3 DNA is TGTGCCAGCAGTTTAGGGGTAGGGGGGGCCAATGAGCAGTTCTTC. Translated: CASSLGVGGANEQFF.

This clonotype was seen a few times. J is TRBJ2-5 and V is TRBV9, with D uncertain. This CDR3 comprises 14 residues. CDR1 and CDR2 from the germline V gene are SGDLS and YYNGEE. V lost 4 bases, J lost 1 base, and 11 bases lay in between. The CDR3 protein is CASSPSNGQETQYF. The CDR3 coding sequence is TGTGCCAGCAGCCCCTCTAATGGCCAAGAGACCCAGTACTTC.

This clonotype was detected ten times or more. This sequence joins TRBV28 and TRBJ2-2, with 8 bases matching TRBD1. The CDR3 length is 13 residues. The V gene's germline CDR1 is MDHEN and CDR2 SYDVKM. The V gene end was trimmed by 4 bases and the J gene end by 6 bases; junction bases not matched to a gene: 1. CDR3 in DNA: TGTGCCAGCAGTTCGGGACAGGCCGGGGAGCTGTTTTTT. Protein product: CASSSGQAGELFF. Based on the CDR3 plus reference TRBV28 and TRBJ2-2, the full variable domain is DVKVTQSSRYLVKRTGEKVFLECVQDMDHENMFWYRQDPGLGLRLIYFSYDVKMKEKGDIPEGYSVSREKKERFSLILESASTNQTSMYLCASSSGQAGELFFGEGSRLTVL.

This clonotype was seen more than once but under ten times. J is TRBJ1-6 and V is TRBV6-5; D uncertain. Germline V gene lookup returns CDR1 MNHEY and CDR2 SVGAGI. V was pared by 4 bases and J by 9 bases, with 7 bases between. This CDR3 spans 12 amino acids. The CDR3 region is CASSSVSSPLHF. CDR3 coding DNA: TGTGCCAGCAGTTCCGTCTCTTCACCCCTCCACTTT.

This clonotype came up a few times. V usage is TRBV7-3 and J usage is TRBJ1-1, with 7 bases aligning to TRBD1. This CDR3 contains 15 residues. CDR1 is SGHTA, CDR2 FQGTGA, per germline. J gave up 1 base and V 4 bases, and 6 bases lay outside the gene matches. CDR3 in DNA: TGTGCCAGCAGCTACAGGGGAATGGAGAACACTGAAGCTTTCTTT. This sequence encodes CASSYRGMENTEAFF. Looking up the rest from reference TRBV7-3 and TRBJ1-1 gives the full variable domain: GAGVSQTPSNKVTEKGKYVELRCDPISGHTALYWYRQSLGQGPEFLIYFQGTGAADDSGLPNDRFFAVRPEGSVSTLKIQRTERGDSAVYLCASSYRGMENTEAFFGQGTRLTVV.

The rearrangement links TRBV11-2 to TRBJ2-3, with D unclear. V lost 0 bases and J lost 4, with 8 bases in between. Germline V gives CDR1 SGHAT, CDR2 FQNNGV. There are 14 residues in the CDR3. CDR3 nucleotide sequence: TGTGCCAGCAGCTTAGATTGGCTACCAGATACGCAGTATTTT. Its protein product is CASSLDWLPDTQYF. Filled out from reference TRBV11-2 and TRBJ2-3, the complete variable domain reads EAGVAQSPRYKIIEKRQSVAFWCNPISGHATLYWYQQILGQGPKLLIQFQNNGVVDDSQLPKDRFSAERLKGVDSTLKIQPAKLEDSAVYLCASSLDWLPDTQYFGPGTRLTVL.

This clonotype was observed a few times. The chain joins TRBV24-1 to TRBJ2-3, with 8 bases matching TRBD1. V shed 4 bases, J shed 3 bases, and the junction held 11 bases outside the gene matches. Looked up from germline, CDR1 is KGHDR and CDR2 is SFDVKD. The CDR3 consists of 17 residues. Written as DNA, the CDR3 is TGTGCCACCAGTGACCGACAGGGGACGCTAAGTACAGATACGCAGTATTTT. Translation gives CATSDRQGTLSTDTQYF.

This sequence joins TRBV6-2 or TRBV6-3 and TRBJ2-7, with D possibly TRBD1 on 5 matching bases. The germline CDR1 and CDR2 sequences are MNHEY and SVGEGT. V lost 10 bases, J lost 2 bases, and 24 bases lay in between. CDR3 length: 16 amino acids. CDR3 coding DNA: TGTGCCACCTCCAGATCTTTCTCGACAGCTACCTACGAGCAGTACTTC. Translating it yields CATSRSFSTATYEQYF.

The chain links TRBV9 to TRBJ2-3, with D possibly matching TRBD2 (5 bases). In germline, CDR1 is SGDLS, CDR2 YYNGEE. CDR3 length: 16 residues. Trimming removed 4 bases at V and 4 bases at J, with 19 bases between. CDR3 protein: CASSITAVAPPDTQYF. CDR3 DNA: TGTGCCAGCAGCATCACAGCGGTGGCACCCCCAGATACGCAGTATTTT.

This clonotype was seen a handful of times. CDR3 in amino acids: CASSYRLGEQYF. In DNA, the CDR3 is TGTGCCAGCAGTTACCGATTGGGCGAGCAGTACTTC. The V and J genes are TRBV6-2 or TRBV6-3 and TRBJ2-7; D uncertain. The CDR3 covers 12 residues. V lost 2 bases and J lost 6, with 8 bases in between. Germline V gene sequence: CDR1 MNHEY, CDR2 SVGEGT.

J is TRBJ1-1 and V is TRBV5-1; TRBD1 might be the D (6 bases). Trimming left V 4 bases short and J 4 bases short, with 17 bases between. In germline, CDR1 is SGHRS, CDR2 YFSETQ. The CDR3 covers 15 residues. The CDR3 DNA reads as TGCGCCAGCAGCCCTCTGGACAGTGGGTCCACTGAAGCTTTCTTT. It specifies CASSPLDSGSTEAFF.

The chain recombines TRBV6-5 with TRBJ1-2; TRBD1 matches at 7 bases. V lost 6 bases to trimming and J lost 2 bases; unmatched junction nucleotides: 6. This CDR3 region has 14 residues. Germline V lookup: CDR1 MNHEY, CDR2 SVGAGI. CDR3 bases: TGTGCCAGCAGACTTTCGGACAGGAACTATGGCTACACCTTC. This sequence encodes CASRLSDRNYGYTF.

This clonotype was detected only a few times. The rearrangement links TRBV29-1 to TRBJ2-6; 7 bases are a match to TRBD2. Germline assignment: CDR1 SQVTM and CDR2 ANQGSEA. The CDR3 sequence is 14 residues long. The junction had 4 bases not matched to a gene; V was cut back by 6 bases and J by 2 bases. The CDR3 region is CSVGAGAGANVLTF. The CDR3 nucleotides read TGCAGCGTGGGTGCGGGGGCTGGGGCCAACGTCCTGACTTTC.

The chain carries TRBV7-9 and TRBJ1-1; 7 bases agree with TRBD1. The germline V gene has CDR1 SEHNR and CDR2 FQNEAQ (reference sequence). The ends lost 2 bases at V and 0 bases at J; junction bases unmatched: 6. CDR3 length: 16 amino acids. DNA for the CDR3: TGTGCCAGCAGCTTATTACCGGGACAGATGAACACTGAAGCTTTCTTT. Translated: CASSLLPGQMNTEAFF.

This chain uses TRBV4-1 with TRBJ2-7, with 13 positions matching TRBD2. The CDR3 has 15 residues. Germline CDR1 reads MGHRA; CDR2 reads YSYEKL. J lost 5 bases, V lost 2 bases, and 3 bases had no gene match. CDR3 in DNA: TGCGCCAGCAGCCAAACTAGCGGGGGGGCCCACGAGCAGTACTTC. Translation gives CASSQTSGGAHEQYF.

The chain joins TRBV9 to TRBJ2-5, with D tentatively TRBD2 (6 bases). The CDR3 is 15 residues long. V was shortened by 0 bases and J by 4 bases, with 13 bases between the two germline ends. Germline CDR1 and CDR2: SGDLS and YYNGEE. CDR3 in DNA: TGTGCCAGCAGCGTAGGGGGGACTCGGCGAGAGACCCAGTACTTC. Protein product: CASSVGGTRRETQYF.

This chain connects TRBV3-1 to TRBJ2-3; D gene unclear. The V and J ends lost 3 bases and 4 bases respectively, with 8 bases between them. CDR1 LGHDT and CDR2 YNNKEL come from the germline V gene (reference sequence). This CDR3 region has 13 residues. The CDR3 region has the DNA TGTGCCAGCAGCCAGAACATCCCAGATACGCAGTATTTT. Its translation: CASSQNIPDTQYF.

The J gene is TRBJ2-2, the V gene TRBV7-9, with D possibly being TRBD2 (6 bases). V shed 5 bases and J shed 6 bases, with 19 bases lying between them. The CDR3 runs to 16 residues. Per the germline V gene, CDR1 is SEHNR and CDR2 is FQNEAQ (reference sequence). The CDR3 sequence: CASSPRRRAGAGELFF. Written as DNA, the CDR3 is TGTGCCAGCAGCCCCAGACGGAGGGCCGGAGCCGGGGAGCTGTTTTTT.

This sequence joins TRBV29-1 and TRBJ2-3, with D possibly matching TRBD1 (5 bases). Looked up from germline, CDR1 is SQVTM and CDR2 is ANQGSEA. V lost 3 bases and J 3 bases, leaving 7 bases between the germline ends. There are 12 residues in the CDR3. The CDR3 protein is CSVDKGTDTQYF. Here the CDR3 DNA reads TGCAGCGTTGACAAGGGGACAGATACGCAGTATTTT.

The genes are TRBV25-1 and TRBJ2-5; D is possibly TRBD2 (6 bases). Trimming shortened V by 1 base and J by 0 bases, and 9 bases separated the two germline ends. The CDR3 runs to 15 residues. The germline gives CDR1 MGHDK, CDR2 SYGVNS. The CDR3 is CASSEFERDQETQYF. CDR3 coding DNA: TGTGCCAGCAGTGAATTTGAGCGGGACCAAGAGACCCAGTACTTC.